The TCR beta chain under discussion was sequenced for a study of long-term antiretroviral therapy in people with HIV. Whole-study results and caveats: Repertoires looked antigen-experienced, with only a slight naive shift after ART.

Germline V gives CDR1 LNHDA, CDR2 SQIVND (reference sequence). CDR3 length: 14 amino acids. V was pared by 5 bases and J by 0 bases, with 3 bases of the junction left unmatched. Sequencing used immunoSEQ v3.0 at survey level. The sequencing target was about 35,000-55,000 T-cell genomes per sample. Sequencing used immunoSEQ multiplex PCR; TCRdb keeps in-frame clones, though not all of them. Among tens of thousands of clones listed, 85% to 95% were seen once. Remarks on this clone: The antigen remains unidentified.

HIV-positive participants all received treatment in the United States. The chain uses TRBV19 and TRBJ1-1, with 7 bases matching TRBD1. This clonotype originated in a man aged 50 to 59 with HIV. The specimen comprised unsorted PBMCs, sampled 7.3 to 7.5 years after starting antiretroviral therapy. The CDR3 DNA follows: TGTGCCAGTAGTGAGGGACAGTTGAACACTGAAGCTTTCTTT. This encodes CASSEGQLNTEAFF.